These 26 T cell receptor beta chains share one sample of origin, sequenced in a study of T cells in women clearing cervical HPV infection. TCRdb's table, derived via immunoSEQ multiplex PCR, lists solely in-frame clones and lacks some. This listing includes about 39,000 clones. Sample: blood buffy coat. These receptors originate from a woman between 18 and 75 years old with a cervical HPV16 infection that either progressed to CIN3+ or cleared (not recorded which).

With regard to this clone: The read is 3 residues too short to cover the CDR3 end, so that end is filled in from the germline J gene. The rearrangement joins TRBV18 to TRBJ2-5; tentatively, D is TRBD2 (6 bases). The CDR3 has 14 residues. Deletions cut 5 bases from V and 0 bases from J, with 10 bases between. Per germline, CDR1 KGHSH and CDR2 LQKENI. Partial CDR3 DNA: TGTGCCAGCTCATCACGGGACTACCAAGAGACC. Residues: CASSSRDYQET. The whole CDR3 protein is CASSSRDYQETQYF. The full variable domain, completed using reference TRBV18 and TRBJ2-5, is NAGVMQNPRHLVRRRGQEARLRCSPMKGHSHVYWYRQLPEEGLKFMVYLQKENIIDESGMPKERFSAEFPKEGPSILRIQQVVRGDSAAYFCASSSRDYQETQYFGPGTRLLVL.

A word on this clone: At the DNA level, this CDR3 is encoded by other sequences in the same sample as well. CDR3 region: CASSLASVYEQYF. CDR3 DNA (partial): TGTGCCAGCAGCTTAGCCTCGGTCTACGAG. The chain is built from TRBV7-8 and TRBJ2-7; D gene uncertain. The read halts 3 residues ahead of the CDR3 end, with the missing end drawn from the germline J gene. Germline-derived CDR1 and CDR2 are SGHVS and FQNEAQ. Deletions cut 0 bases from V and 3 bases from J, with 6 bases between. CDR3 length equals 13 residues.

A remark on this clone: The read comes to an end 3 residues before the CDR3 does, leaving the germline J gene to fill in the end. J is TRBJ2-7 and V is TRBV5-1, with D perhaps matching TRBD1 (6 bases). V was trimmed by 4 bases and J by 6 bases, leaving 17 bases between them. This CDR3 has 14 residues. Germline V gene lookup returns CDR1 SGHRS and CDR2 YFSETQ. The sequenced part of the CDR3 DNA is TGCGCCAGCAGCCCGGGACAAGCCGTTCTCGAG. It translates to CASSPGQAVLE. The full CDR3 is CASSPGQAVLEQYF.

In the case of this clone: The read ends 3 residues before the CDR3 terminus; that terminus is restored from the germline J gene. The chain recombines TRBV6-8 with TRBJ2-7, with D perhaps TRBD1 (5 bases). Germline V gene sequence: CDR1 MNHGY, CDR2 SAAAGT. The CDR3 is 12 residues long. The V gene lost 5 bases and the J gene lost 3 bases, with 8 bases spanning the gap. Incomplete CDR3 DNA: TGTGCCAGCAGTCGGCAGGGCTACGAG. This encodes CASSRQGYE. The entire CDR3 reads CASSRQGYEQYF.

With respect to this clone: The read gets to within 3 residues of the CDR3 end, and the germline J gene fills in the rest. The chain joins TRBV19 to TRBJ1-6; 8 nucleotides agree with TRBD1. This CDR3 contains 16 residues. Germline V CDR1 and CDR2: LNHDA, SQIVND (reference sequence). Trimming at V came to 5 bases and at J to 4 bases, leaving 7 bases not matched to a gene. The CDR3 DNA, read in part, is TGTGCCAGTAGTGTCGACAGGGGACCGTATAATTCACCC. This encodes CASSVDRGPYNSP. The full-length CDR3 reads as CASSVDRGPYNSPLHF.

On this clone itself: The read falls 3 residues short of the CDR3 end, and the missing part is taken from the germline J gene. The chain carries TRBV20-1 and TRBJ2-3, with 8 bases lining up with TRBD1. This CDR3 spans 16 amino acids. The ends lost 3 bases at V and 5 bases at J; junction bases unmatched: 13. Per germline, CDR1 DFQATT and CDR2 SNEGSKA (reference sequence). The CDR3 spells CSASPDGTGSIDTQYF. The part of the CDR3 DNA that was read is TGCAGTGCTAGCCCAGACGGGACAGGTTCAATAGATACG.

Remarks on this clone: The read comes to an end 3 residues before the CDR3 does, leaving the germline J gene to fill in the end. The V gene is TRBV20-1, the J gene TRBJ2-7; 12 bases agree with TRBD1. The CDR3 consists of 15 residues. J lost 4 bases, V lost 5 bases, and 9 bases had no gene match. CDR1 is DFQATT and CDR2 is SNEGSKA in the germline V gene (reference sequence). This CDR3 reads CSASTPGQGAYEQYF. Incomplete CDR3 DNA: TGCAGTGCTTCTACTCCGGGACAGGGGGCTTACGAG.

Concerning this clone: The read gets to within 3 residues of the CDR3 end, and the germline J gene fills in the rest. The chain is built from TRBV6-1 and TRBJ2-1, with TRBD1 matching 8 bases. The J segment lost 8 bases and the V segment lost 2 bases, leaving 5 bases of the junction unmatched. CDR1 is MNHNS, CDR2 SASEGT, per germline. This CDR3 contains 14 residues. The CDR3 protein is CASSEFLQGDEQFF. The CDR3 bases that were read are TGTGCCAGCAGTGAATTCCTACAGGGGGATGAG.

About this clone: The read ends 3 residues before the CDR3 terminus; that terminus is restored from the germline J gene. The V and J genes are TRBV7-9 and TRBJ2-3; 11 bases map to TRBD1. The CDR3 spans 15 residues. The germline V gene encodes CDR1 SEHNR and CDR2 FQNEAQ (reference sequence). V was pared by 5 bases and J by 6 bases, with 7 bases of the junction left unmatched. CDR3 protein: CASSVGQGETDTQYF. Incomplete CDR3 DNA: TGTGCCAGCAGCGTGGGACAGGGGGAAACGGATACG.

About this clone: The CDR3 goes on 3 residues after the read ends, and that part is filled in from the germline J gene. The V gene is TRBV5-1, the J gene TRBJ1-3, with 7 bases fitting TRBD1. The CDR3 consists of 15 residues. Germline CDR1 reads SGHRS; CDR2 reads YFSETQ. The V segment lost 4 bases and the J segment 4 bases; nucleotides outside the gene matches: 8. Here the CDR3 reads CASSPRTGEGNTIYF. The covered CDR3 bases are TGCGCCAGCAGCCCCCGTACAGGGGAAGGAAACACC. The complete variable domain, with remaining parts taken from reference TRBV5-1 and TRBJ1-3, reads KAGVTQTPRYLIKTRGQQVTLSCSPISGHRSVSWYQQTPGQGLQFLFEYFSETQRNKGNFPGRFSGRQFSNSRSEMNVSTLELGDSALYLCASSPRTGEGNTIYFGEGSWLTVV.

Turning to this clone: The sequence runs out 3 residues before the end of the CDR3; the remainder is reconstructed from the germline J gene. This rearrangement joins TRBV20-1 to TRBJ2-7; TRBD1 matches 7 bases. Losses at the gene ends were 3 bases for V and 2 bases for J; bases not matched to a gene: 10. The CDR3 spans 15 residues. Germline V gives CDR1 DFQATT, CDR2 SNEGSKA (reference sequence). The CDR3 region is CSASGTGVKPYEQYF. CDR3 DNA (partial): TGCAGTGCTAGCGGCACAGGGGTCAAGCCCTACGAG.

On this clone itself: The read comes to an end 3 residues before the CDR3 does, leaving the germline J gene to fill in the end. The chain has TRBV4-1 and TRBJ1-2; 9 nucleotides match TRBD1. The CDR3 is 14 residues long. Germline CDR1 MGHRA, CDR2 YSYEKL. Here the CDR3 reads CASSRTGGQGTYTF. The sequenced CDR3 bases are TGCGCCAGCAGCCGAACTGGAGGACAGGGGACC.

The sequenced CDR3 bases are TGTGCCAGCAGCCCAGGGGGGAGCAATCAGCCC. Its translation: CASSPGGSNQP. The whole CDR3 protein reads CASSPGGSNQPQHF. The V and J genes are TRBV7-6 and TRBJ1-5; 7 bases agree with TRBD1. With the read ending 3 residues before the CDR3 end, the germline J gene is used to fill in that end. The germline V gene has CDR1 SGHVS and CDR2 FNYEAQ. The junction had 2 bases not matched to a gene; V was cut back by 5 bases and J by 1 base. This CDR3 is 14 amino acids long.

As regards this clone: Read data end 3 residues before the CDR3 end; the end is taken from the germline J gene. At the DNA level, this CDR3 is encoded by other sequences in the same sample as well. The chain has TRBV7-3 and TRBJ2-1; TRBD2 matches 11 bases. The CDR3 covers 17 residues. The J segment lost 7 bases and the V segment lost 2 bases, leaving 10 bases of the junction unmatched. Germline CDR1 and CDR2: SGHTA and FQGTGA. CDR3 region: CASSLAPTSGAENEQFF. The CDR3 bases that were read are TGTGCCAGCAGCTTAGCGCCGACTAGCGGGGCCGAGAATGAG.

A word on this clone: Coverage ceases 3 residues before the CDR3 finishes, and the germline J gene fills in the end. V gene TRBV5-1 combines with J gene TRBJ1-1; D unresolved. V was shortened by 1 base and J by 0 bases, with 4 bases between the two germline ends. CDR3 length: 13 amino acids. From germline, CDR1 is SGHRS and CDR2 YFSETQ. The part of the CDR3 DNA that was read is TGCGCCAGCAGCTTGAACTTGAACACTGAA. Translated: CASSLNLNTE. Given in full, the CDR3 is CASSLNLNTEAFF. The full variable domain, rest sourced from reference TRBV5-1 and TRBJ1-1, is KAGVTQTPRYLIKTRGQQVTLSCSPISGHRSVSWYQQTPGQGLQFLFEYFSETQRNKGNFPGRFSGRQFSNSRSEMNVSTLELGDSALYLCASSLNLNTEAFFGQGTRLTVV.

About this clone: The CDR3 goes on 3 residues after the read ends, and that part is filled in from the germline J gene. The chain recombines TRBV20-1 with TRBJ2-5; 11 bases agree with TRBD2. V trimming: 6 bases; J trimming: 3 bases; junction bases outside the gene matches: 6. There are 14 residues in the CDR3. Germline lookup yields CDR1 DFQATT and CDR2 SNEGSKA (reference sequence). CDR3 sequence reads: CSADGLAGKETQYF. CDR3 DNA, as far as it was read: TGCAGTGCGGACGGACTAGCGGGCAAAGAGACC.

In regard to this clone: The read comes to an end 3 residues before the CDR3 does, leaving the germline J gene to fill in the end. The rearrangement uses TRBV19 and TRBJ1-5; D gene unclear. Germline-derived CDR1 and CDR2 are LNHDA and SQIVND (reference sequence). The CDR3 loop spans 13 amino acids. Trimming pared 10 bases from V and 3 bases from J, leaving 13 bases between. CDR3 sequence: CATREQINQPQHF. The CDR3 bases that were read are TGTGCCACCCGAGAACAGATCAATCAGCCC.

Concerning this clone: The read gets to within 3 residues of the CDR3 end, and the germline J gene fills in the rest. The chain couples TRBV5-4 to TRBJ2-1; TRBD2 might be the D (5 bases). This CDR3 spans 12 amino acids. The V gene lost 0 bases and the J gene lost 7 bases, with 5 bases spanning the gap. The germline gives CDR1 SGHNT, CDR2 YYREEE (reference sequence). The DNA read from the CDR3 is TGTGCCAGCAGCTTGGGAGGGAATGAG. This encodes CASSLGGNE. The full-length CDR3 reads as CASSLGGNEQFF.

Regarding this clone: The read comes to an end 3 residues before the CDR3 does, leaving the germline J gene to fill in the end. The chain links TRBV11-3 to TRBJ1-4; no definite D call. Germline assignment: CDR1 SGHNT and CDR2 YENEEA. The CDR3 totals 14 residues. Trimming took off 3 bases at V and 0 bases at J, with 5 bases between the two ends. The CDR3 bases that were read are TGTGCCAGCAGCTTGACACCAACTAATGAAAAA. Translating gives CASSLTPTNEK. The whole CDR3 region reads CASSLTPTNEKLFF.

As concerns this clone: The read terminates 3 residues ahead of where the CDR3 ends, so the germline J gene completes it. The chain couples TRBV7-9 to TRBJ1-1; perhaps TRBD1 as D (6 bases). CDR1 is SEHNR, CDR2 FQNEAQ, per germline (reference sequence). Trimming removed 5 bases at V and 1 base at J, with 11 bases between. The CDR3 consists of 14 residues. Here the CDR3 reads CASSLDSQNTEAFF. CDR3 DNA (partial): TGTGCCAGCAGCCTGGACAGTCAGAACACTGAA.

This CDR3 reads CASSPGTSGGETQYF. Partial CDR3 DNA: TGTGCCAGCAGCCCCGGGACTAGCGGGGGGGAGACC. This sequence joins TRBV7-9 and TRBJ2-5, with TRBD2 identical over 15 bases. The read finishes 3 residues shy of the CDR3 end, and the germline J gene is used to complete it. Germline assignment: CDR1 SEHNR and CDR2 FQNEAQ (reference sequence). The CDR3 sequence is 15 residues long. J gave up 5 bases and V 5 bases, and 3 bases lay outside the gene matches.

Remarks on this clone: Read sequence stops 3 residues before the CDR3 end, and the germline J gene provides the missing end. V is TRBV7-9 and J is TRBJ2-1; 7 bases align to TRBD2. Trimming removed 2 bases from V and 7 bases from J; junction bases left unmatched: 2. Germline V lookup: CDR1 SEHNR, CDR2 FQNEAQ (reference sequence). The CDR3 loop spans 13 amino acids. CDR3 amino acids: CASSLSLANEQFF. Partial CDR3 DNA: TGTGCCAGCAGCTTATCACTAGCGAATGAG. The full variable domain, completed using reference TRBV7-9 and TRBJ2-1, is DTGVSQNPRHKITKRGQNVTFRCDPISEHNRLYWYRQTLGQGPEFLTYFQNEAQLEKSRLLSDRFSAERPKGSFSTLEIQRTEQGDSAMYLCASSLSLANEQFFGPGTRLTVL.

About this clone itself: The read stops 3 residues short of the end of the CDR3; the missing end is completed from the germline J gene. V is TRBV5-8 and J is TRBJ2-1; a possible D gene is TRBD1 (5 bases). Germline V gene sequence: CDR1 SGHTS, CDR2 YDEGEE. This CDR3 contains 14 residues. V dropped 2 bases and J dropped 5 bases, with 11 bases sitting between them. CDR3 in amino acids: CASSLVDSHNEQFF. The sequenced part of the CDR3 DNA is TGTGCCAGCAGCTTAGTTGACAGCCACAATGAG.

A remark on this clone: The read ends 3 residues early relative to the CDR3; the germline J gene fills the gap. The chain couples TRBV14 to TRBJ2-7; TRBD1 aligns across 9 bases. This CDR3 contains 14 residues. Germline CDR1 SGHDN, CDR2 FVKESK. Unmatched junction bases numbered 5, after V lost 3 bases and J lost 5 bases. The CDR3 region is CASSQPGQGHEQYF. The DNA read from the CDR3 is TGTGCCAGCAGCCAGCCGGGACAGGGTCACGAG.

Details on this clone: The read ends 3 residues early relative to the CDR3; the germline J gene fills the gap. The V and J genes are TRBV12-3 or TRBV12-4 and TRBJ2-1, with 15 bases aligning to TRBD2. The CDR3 spans 17 residues. The J segment lost 9 bases and the V segment lost 2 bases, leaving 8 bases of the junction unmatched. CDR3 sequence: CASSLHPGLAGGGEQFF. The covered CDR3 bases are TGTGCCAGCAGTTTACACCCGGGACTAGCGGGGGGCGGTGAG.

The CDR3 loop reads CASSNRDSPYEQYF. CDR3 DNA (partial): TGTGCCAGCAGCAACCGGGACAGCCCCTACGAG. The chain couples TRBV11-3 to TRBJ2-7; 7 nucleotides match TRBD1. The observed sequence ends 3 residues before the CDR3 terminus, with the missing tail filled in from the germline J gene. Germline CDR1 and CDR2: SGHNT and YENEEA. CDR3 length: 14 residues. Trimming took 5 bases from V and 2 from J; bases not matched to a gene: 6.